This T cell receptor (beta chain) was sequenced during a study of T-cell memory formation after mild COVID-19. Points from the study as a whole: The authors did not confirm SARS-CoV-2 specificity of second-wave clones peaking day 37. Contracting CD4+ clones lay largely in CM and EM, with CD8+ ones residing in EMRA.

cDNA libraries for TCR alpha and TCR beta, carrying sample barcodes and UMIs, came from 5'RACE with constant-segment primers. TCRdb processed the 5' RACE reads anew with MiXCR; each CDR3 protein has one entry. Found here are hundreds of thousands of distinct CDR3 sequences, over 25% of them singletons; the top ten hold roughly 12%. About this clonotype itself: The antigen remains undetermined.

This clonotype was sampled from an adult woman who had mild COVID-19 (a few samples of this study predate the infection). Cell type and time point are not known. Material for sequencing was PBMCs or a T cell subset sorted from them (not recorded which).

CDR3 region: CASSPSSGTGGGELFF. In DNA form, the CDR3 reads TGTGCCAGCAGCCCGAGCTCCGGGACAGGGGGAGGGGAGCTGTTTTTT. The chain recombines TRBV7-8 with TRBJ2-2, with 11 bases matching TRBD1. Per germline, CDR1 SGHVS and CDR2 FQNEAQ. Trimming took 5 bases from V and 8 from J; bases not matched to a gene: 10. CDR3 length equals 16 residues.